Sequencing of this T cell receptor (beta chain) was carried out in a study of blood T cell repertoires in COVID-19 (TCRdb year 2020). Some background on the complete study: Collaborator samples came from the United States, Italy and Spain and covered acute and convalescent phases of COVID-19. The repertoires were made available in a free public database intended to serve as a resource for research on the immune response to SARS-CoV-2. Nearly every sample came with metadata listing a de-identified subject ID, COVID-19 status, age in years and sex. The material from the prospective study consisted of cDNA or gDNA derived from T cells, B-cell-depleted T cells, or PBMCs. Deeply sampled blood TCRbeta repertoires from subjects exposed to, actively infected with, or recovered from COVID-19 were included in the dataset. The samples were drawn from two sources: the first 160 participants of the ongoing ImmuneRACE study, and some 1,300 subjects contributed by 6 global collaborators. HLA class I and class II types, where available, came from metadata supplied by the sample provider rather than from assay-based typing. Points the paper makes about the study in general: How much clinical and demographic metadata was included differed by source and by participant, and the metadata was provided uncurated.

On this clone: The target of this receptor is not known. Base qualities are not recorded, but no much larger clone differs from it by a single base.

The CDR3 goes from the cysteine to the phenylalanine over 16 residues. Solely the CDR3 DNA is kept, with 48 bases framed from the first base. At the junction V is shortened by 0 bases and J by 0 bases, with 9 bases in between. Looking up the germline V gene yields CDR1 MNHEY and CDR2 SVGAGI. The immunoSEQ Assay, a bias-controlled multiplex PCR, was used to amplify TCRbeta CDR3 regions from genomic DNA. The original pipeline was this. Within the assay, amplification of reference gene primers was used to estimate how many nucleated cells each sample contained. Sequence reads were collapsed and filtered to measure the absolute abundance of every unique TCRbeta CDR3 rearrangement. For each sample, productive Simpson clonality was calculated as the square root of Simpson's diversity index over productive rearrangements. TCRdb took over this immuneACCESS table, retaining in-frame rearrangements with V and J assigned. Such tables are incomplete; in checked studies, under half of the missing clones stem from an unresolved V gene, and the remainder is unexplained. V, J and clone size reflect that table, while D and trimming were determined from the DNA. The sample table holds about 380,000 clones, of which 90% were seen once. The top ten constitute 6.5% of the sample.

Collaborating institutions collected whole blood in K2EDTA tubes following their own protocols. Collaborator samples were shipped for TCRbeta analysis as frozen whole blood, isolated PBMCs, or DNA extracted from either sample type. The specimen was peripheral blood. This chain joins TRBV6-5 to TRBJ2-1, with no D gene named confidently. The clonotype originates from a young man with active or convalescent COVID-19. The CDR3 protein: CASSYSAWSSYNEQFF. DNA sequence: TGTGCCAGCAGTTACTCGGCTTGGAGCTCCTACAATGAGCAGTTCTTC.